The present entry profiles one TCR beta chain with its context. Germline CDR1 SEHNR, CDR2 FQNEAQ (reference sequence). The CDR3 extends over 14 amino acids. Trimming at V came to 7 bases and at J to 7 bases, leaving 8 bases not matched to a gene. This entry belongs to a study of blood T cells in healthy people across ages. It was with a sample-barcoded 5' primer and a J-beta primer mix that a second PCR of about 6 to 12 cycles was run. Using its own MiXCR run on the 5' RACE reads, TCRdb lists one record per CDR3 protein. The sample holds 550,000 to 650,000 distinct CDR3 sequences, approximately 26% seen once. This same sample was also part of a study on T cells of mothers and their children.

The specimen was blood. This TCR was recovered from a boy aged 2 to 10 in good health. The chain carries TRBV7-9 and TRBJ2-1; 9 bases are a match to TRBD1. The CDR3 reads CASTALGTGNEQFF. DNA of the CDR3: TGTGCCAGCACTGCTTTGGGGACAGGGAATGAGCAGTTCTTC.